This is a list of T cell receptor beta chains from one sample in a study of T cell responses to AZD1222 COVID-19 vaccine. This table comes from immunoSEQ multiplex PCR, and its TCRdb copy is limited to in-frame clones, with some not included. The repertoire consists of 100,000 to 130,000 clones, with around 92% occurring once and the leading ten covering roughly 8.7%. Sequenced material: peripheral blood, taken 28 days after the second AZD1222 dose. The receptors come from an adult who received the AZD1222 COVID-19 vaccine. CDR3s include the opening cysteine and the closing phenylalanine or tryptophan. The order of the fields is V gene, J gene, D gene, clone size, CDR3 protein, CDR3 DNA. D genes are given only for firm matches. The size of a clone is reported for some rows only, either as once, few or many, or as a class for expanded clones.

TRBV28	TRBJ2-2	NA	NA	CASSLLRGLNTGELFF	TGTGCCAGCAGTTTACTTCGGGGGCTGAACACCGGGGAGCTGTTTTTT
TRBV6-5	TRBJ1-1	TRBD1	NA	CAIRQGGLAEAFF	TGTGCCATACGACAGGGCGGCCTTGCTGAAGCTTTCTTT
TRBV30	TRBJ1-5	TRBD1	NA	CAWSSGTGDQPQHF	TGTGCCTGGAGCTCCGGGACAGGGGATCAGCCCCAGCATTTT
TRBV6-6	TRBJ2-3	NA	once	CASSPSAARTDTQYF	TGTGCCAGCAGTCCCTCAGCAGCTCGCACAGATACGCAGTATTTT
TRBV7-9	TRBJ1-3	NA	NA	CASSLSRRALSGNTIYF	TGTGCCAGCAGCTTATCACGTAGGGCCCTCTCTGGAAACACCATATATTTT
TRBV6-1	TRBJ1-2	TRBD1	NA	CASSELWGQGGGYTF	TGTGCCAGCAGTGAACTATGGGGACAGGGAGGCGGCTACACCTTC
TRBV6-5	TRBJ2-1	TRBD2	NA	CASSLERGGYNEQFF	TGTGCCAGCAGTCTTGAGCGGGGGGGGTACAATGAGCAGTTCTTC
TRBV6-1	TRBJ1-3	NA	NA	CASTKSGSGNTIYF	TGTGCCAGCACGAAGTCAGGCTCTGGAAACACCATATATTTT
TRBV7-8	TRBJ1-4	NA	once	CASSLMIATNEKLFF	TGTGCCAGCAGCTTAATGATCGCAACTAATGAAAAACTGTTTTTT
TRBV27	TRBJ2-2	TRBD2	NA	CASSLAGLAGGHNTGELFF	TGTGCCAGCAGTTTAGCGGGACTAGCGGGGGGGCATAACACCGGGGAGCTGTTTTTT
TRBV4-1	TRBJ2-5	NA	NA	CASSQPTGTETQYF	TGCGCCAGCAGCCAACCGACAGGGACTGAGACCCAGTACTTC
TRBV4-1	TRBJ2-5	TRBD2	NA	CASSQEGLTSGPQETQYF	TGCGCCAGCAGCCAAGAGGGGTTGACTAGCGGACCACAAGAGACCCAGTACTTC
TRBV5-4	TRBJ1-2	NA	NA	CASSLNGVGYGYTF	TGTGCCAGCAGCTTGAATGGGGTGGGGTATGGCTACACCTTC
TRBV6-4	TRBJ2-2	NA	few	CASSEGYTGELFF	TGTGCCAGCAGTGAAGGGTACACCGGGGAGCTGTTTTTT
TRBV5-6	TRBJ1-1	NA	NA	CASSLRARVVSNTEAFF	TGTGCCAGCAGCTTGAGGGCCCGAGTGGTGTCGAACACTGAAGCTTTCTTT
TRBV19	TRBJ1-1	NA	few	CASRTTAKNTEAFF	TGTGCCAGTAGAACTACAGCCAAGAACACTGAAGCTTTCTTT
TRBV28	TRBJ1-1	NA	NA	CASSSMGPQKVEAFF	TGTGCCAGCAGTTCGATGGGCCCCCAGAAGGTGGAAGCTTTCTTT
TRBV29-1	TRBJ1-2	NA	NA	CSVDRGQPRDGYTF	TGCAGCGTTGATCGAGGACAACCCCGCGATGGCTACACCTTC
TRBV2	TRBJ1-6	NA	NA	CASRIGTQGMDSPLHF	TGTGCCAGCAGAATAGGGACTCAGGGCATGGATTCACCCCTCCACTTT
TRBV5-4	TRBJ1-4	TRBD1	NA	CASSRDRQLNEKLFF	TGTGCCAGCAGTCGGGACAGGCAGCTTAATGAAAAACTGTTTTTT
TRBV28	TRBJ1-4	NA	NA	CASSFPDEEKLFF	TGTGCCAGCAGTTTCCCAGATGAGGAAAAACTGTTTTTT
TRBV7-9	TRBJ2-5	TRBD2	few	CASSFTGLAIEETQYF	TGTGCCAGCAGCTTCACAGGACTAGCCATTGAGGAGACCCAGTACTTC
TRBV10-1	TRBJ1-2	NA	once	CASKRTGGYTF	TGCGCCAGCAAAAGAACAGGGGGCTACACCTTC
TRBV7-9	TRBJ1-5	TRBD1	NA	CASSPGTGHRPQHF	TGTGCCAGCAGCCCCGGGACAGGGCATCGGCCCCAGCATTTT
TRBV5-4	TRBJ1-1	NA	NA	CASSSVNELKESIF	TGTGCCAGCAGCTCGGTAAACGAACTCAAAGAGTCCATCTTT
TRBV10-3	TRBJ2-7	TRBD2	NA	CAISVAGTRYEQYF	TGTGCCATCTCCGTAGCGGGGACTAGATACGAGCAGTACTTC
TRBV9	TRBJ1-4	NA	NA	CASSPRGSLVNEKLFF	TGTGCCAGCAGCCCCCGGGGCTCCCTAGTAAATGAAAAACTGTTTTTT